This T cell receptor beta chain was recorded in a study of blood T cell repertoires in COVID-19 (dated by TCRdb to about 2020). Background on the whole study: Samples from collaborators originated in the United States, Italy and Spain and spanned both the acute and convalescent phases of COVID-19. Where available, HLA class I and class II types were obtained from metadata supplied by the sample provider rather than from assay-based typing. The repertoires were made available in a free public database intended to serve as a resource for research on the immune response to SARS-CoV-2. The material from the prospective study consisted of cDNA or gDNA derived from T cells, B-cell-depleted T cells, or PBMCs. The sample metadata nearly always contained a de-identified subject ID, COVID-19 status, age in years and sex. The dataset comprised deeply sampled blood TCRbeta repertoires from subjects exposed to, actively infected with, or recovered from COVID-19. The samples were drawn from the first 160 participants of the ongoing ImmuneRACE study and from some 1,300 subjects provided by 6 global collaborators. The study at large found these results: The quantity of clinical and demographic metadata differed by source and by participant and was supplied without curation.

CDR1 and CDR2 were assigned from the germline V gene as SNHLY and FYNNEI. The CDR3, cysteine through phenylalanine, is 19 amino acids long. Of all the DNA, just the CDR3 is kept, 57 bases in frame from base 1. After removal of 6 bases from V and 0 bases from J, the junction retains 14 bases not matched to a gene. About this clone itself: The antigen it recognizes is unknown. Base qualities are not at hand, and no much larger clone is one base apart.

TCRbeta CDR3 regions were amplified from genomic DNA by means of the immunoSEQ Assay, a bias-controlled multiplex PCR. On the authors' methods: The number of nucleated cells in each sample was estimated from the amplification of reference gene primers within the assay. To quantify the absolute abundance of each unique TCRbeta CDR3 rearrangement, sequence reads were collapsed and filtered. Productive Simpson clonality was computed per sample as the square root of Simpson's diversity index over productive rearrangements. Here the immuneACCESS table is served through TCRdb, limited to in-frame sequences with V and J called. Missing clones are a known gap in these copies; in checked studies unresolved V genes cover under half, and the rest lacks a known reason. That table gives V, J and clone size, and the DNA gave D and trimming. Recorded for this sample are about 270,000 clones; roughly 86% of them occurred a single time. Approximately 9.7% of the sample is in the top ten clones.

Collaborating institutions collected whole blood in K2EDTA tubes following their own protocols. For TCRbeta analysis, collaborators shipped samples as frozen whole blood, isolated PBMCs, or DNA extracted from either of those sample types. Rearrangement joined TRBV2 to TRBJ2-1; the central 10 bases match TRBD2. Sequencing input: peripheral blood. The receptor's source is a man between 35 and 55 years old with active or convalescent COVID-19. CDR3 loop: CASRVMRLAGQSSYNEQFF. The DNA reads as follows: TGTGCCAGCAGAGTTATGAGACTAGCGGGCCAAAGCTCCTACAATGAGCAGTTCTTC.